Following are 30 T cell receptor beta chains from one sample sequenced in a study of T cells in Graves' hyperthyroidism and ophthalmopathy. It was RNA transcripts that yielded the amplified TCR beta CDR3 regions. HTBI primers were employed in a first-round RT-PCR of the TCR CDR3. One entry per CDR3 protein results from TCRdb running MiXCR on the multiplex PCR reads. Here the sample spans about 400,000 distinct CDR3 sequences, just under 15% being singletons. The source material was blood. Receptor source: a woman in her 30s with Graves' hyperthyroidism.

In its sample, this clonotype was seen a few times. This chain uses TRBV29-1 with TRBJ1-1; TRBD1 aligns across 7 bases. J gave up 5 bases and V 8 bases, and 11 bases lay outside the gene matches. The V gene's germline CDR1 is SQVTM and CDR2 ANQGSEA. The CDR3 is 13 residues long. CDR3 DNA: TGCAGCACTACCTCAACAGGGGCTACTGAAGCTTTCTTT. It translates to CSTTSTGATEAFF.

Many counts were recorded for this clonotype. The chain uses TRBV3-1 and TRBJ2-1; 9 bases agree with TRBD2. The germline V gene has CDR1 LGHDT and CDR2 YNNKEL (reference sequence). After removal of 2 bases from V and 8 bases from J, the junction contained 7 bases not matched to a gene. The CDR3 runs 15 residues. DNA of the CDR3: TGTGCCAGCAGCCAACGCCCAGCGGGAGGCTATGAGCAGTTCTTC. Amino acids: CASSQRPAGGYEQFF.

This clonotype was seen at least ten times. Written as DNA, the CDR3 is TGTGCCAGCAGCCTTACGAGGGGTTATAGCAATCAGCCCCAGCATTTT. This sequence encodes CASSLTRGYSNQPQHF. The genes are TRBV2 and TRBJ1-5; weak D call: TRBD1 (5 bases). V was pared by 6 bases and J by 0 bases, with 15 bases between. This CDR3 comprises 16 residues. CDR1 and CDR2 (germline): SNHLY, FYNNEI.

The chain couples TRBV18 to TRBJ2-2; D is possibly TRBD2 (6 bases). CDR1 and CDR2 (germline): KGHSH, LQKENI. Between the trimmed V and J ends, which lost 6 bases and 3 bases, there was a span of 14 bases. CDR3 length equals 15 residues. The CDR3 sequence: CASSIGSGDTGELFF. CDR3 sequence (DNA): TGTGCCAGCTCGATAGGTAGCGGCGACACCGGGGAGCTGTTTTTT.

This clonotype was observed a handful of times. This sequence joins TRBV19 and TRBJ2-1; 7 bases match TRBD2. CDR1 and CDR2 from the germline V gene are LNHDA and SQIVND (reference sequence). J was trimmed by 0 bases and V by 2 bases; bases with no gene match: 4. This CDR3 region has 16 residues. CDR3 sequence: CASSIRDYRSYNEQFF. The CDR3 DNA sequence: TGTGCCAGTAGTATAAGGGACTACCGCTCCTACAATGAGCAGTTCTTC.

This clonotype was detected ten times or more. This chain joins TRBV12-3 or TRBV12-4 and TRBJ2-5, with 10 bases identical to TRBD2. This CDR3 has 15 amino acids. Trimming removed 4 bases from V and 4 bases from J; junction bases left unmatched: 6. In DNA form, the CDR3 reads TGTGCCAGCAGTTCCGGTCTAGCGGGAGTAGAGACCCAGTACTTC. As protein: CASSSGLAGVETQYF.

This clonotype was detected only a few times. This chain connects TRBV30 to TRBJ2-5; D possibly matches TRBD1 or TRBD2 (6 bases each). The germline V gene has CDR1 GTSNPN and CDR2 SVGIG (reference sequence). There are 15 residues in the CDR3. The V and J ends lost 7 bases and 3 bases respectively, with 21 bases between them. The DNA for the CDR3 is TGTGCCTCCATCCCGGGGGCACAGAACAAAGAGACCCAGTACTTC. The encoded protein is CASIPGAQNKETQYF.

This clonotype was observed a handful of times. The rearrangement uses TRBV5-5 and TRBJ2-6; D unclear. The CDR3 runs to 17 residues. Germline-derived CDR1 and CDR2 are SGHKS and YYEKEE (reference sequence). The germline V and J ends were trimmed by 0 bases and 0 bases, with 10 bases remaining between them. CDR3 nucleotides: TGTGCCAGCAGCTTGGTATTTGCCCTCTCTGGGGCCAACGTCCTGACTTTC. Protein sequence: CASSLVFALSGANVLTF.

This clonotype was seen ten or more times. The chain employs TRBV3-1 and TRBJ2-7, with 8 bases that match TRBD2. V trimming: 3 bases; J trimming: 2 bases; junction bases outside the gene matches: 6. Germline lookup yields CDR1 LGHDT and CDR2 YNNKEL (reference sequence). The CDR3 has 15 residues. CDR3 loop: CASSHELAEPYEQYF. As DNA, the CDR3 is TGTGCCAGCAGCCATGAACTAGCGGAACCCTACGAGCAGTACTTC.

This clonotype occurred a few times. One end of the junction does not line up with germline, which may come from a read error. J is TRBJ1-2 and V is TRBV20-1; 8 bases are a match to TRBD1. CDR3 size: 13 residues. CDR1 is DFQATT, CDR2 SNEGSKA, per germline (reference sequence). DNA of the CDR3: TGCAGTGCTCGGACAGGGTACAGCTATGGCTGCACCTTC. It encodes CSARTGYSYGCTF.

This clonotype was seen repeatedly, ten times or more. The chain joins TRBV15 to TRBJ1-2; no clear D. Per the germline V gene, CDR1 is LNHNV and CDR2 is YYDKDF (reference sequence). Trimming shortened V by 0 bases and J by 8 bases, and 10 bases separated the two germline ends. The CDR3 length is 13 residues. This CDR3 is CATSRDPSGGYTF. In DNA, the CDR3 is TGTGCCACCAGCAGAGACCCGTCGGGAGGCTACACCTTC.

V gene TRBV19 combines with J gene TRBJ2-7; D unresolved. Germline CDR1 LNHDA, CDR2 SQIVND (reference sequence). V lost 11 bases and J lost 6, with 17 bases in between. This CDR3 comprises 12 residues. CDR3 nucleotides: TGTGCCCCCTTCAGAGAACCTAGCGAGCAGTACTTC. Translating gives CAPFREPSEQYF.

Ten or more counts support this clonotype. The chain is built from TRBV28 and TRBJ2-7; no clear D. V dropped 4 bases and J dropped 5 bases, with 9 bases sitting between them. In germline, CDR1 is MDHEN, CDR2 SYDVKM. The CDR3 length is 12 residues. CDR3 in amino acids: CASSSSVHEQYF. CDR3 sequence (DNA): TGTGCCAGCAGTTCCTCGGTCCACGAGCAGTACTTC.

In this sample, this clonotype turned up a few times. The V call is TRBV12-5, the J call TRBJ2-3; 7 nucleotides align to TRBD2. Germline assignment: CDR1 LGHNT and CDR2 FRNRAP. The CDR3 runs 13 residues. Germline trimming cut 8 bases from V and 10 bases from J; bases unmatched to any gene: 12. CDR3 residues: CASWSGIGDAQYF. As DNA, the CDR3 is TGTGCTAGTTGGAGCGGGATTGGGGATGCGCAGTATTTT.

The table lists this clonotype with a count of one. The chain links TRBV18 to TRBJ2-1; 10 bases fit TRBD2. CDR3 size: 14 residues. V lost 3 bases, J lost 6 bases, and 2 bases stayed unmatched. CDR1 and CDR2 (germline): KGHSH, LQKENI. In DNA form, the CDR3 reads TGTGCCAGCTCACCTGGGACTAGCGCCAATGAGCAGTTCTTC. Translated, it gives CASSPGTSANEQFF.

This clonotype showed up many times. V is TRBV7-3 and J is TRBJ2-7; the D gene is possibly TRBD2 (7 bases). V lost 2 bases and J 5 bases, leaving 10 bases between the germline ends. CDR1 is SGHTA and CDR2 is FQGTGA in the germline V gene. This CDR3 spans 13 amino acids. CDR3 region: CASSLGRGHEQYF. The CDR3 DNA follows: TGTGCCAGCAGCTTAGGGCGGGGGCACGAGCAGTACTTC. Full variable domain (rest looked up from reference TRBV7-3 and TRBJ2-7): GAGVSQTPSNKVTEKGKYVELRCDPISGHTALYWYRQSLGQGPEFLIYFQGTGAADDSGLPNDRFFAVRPEGSVSTLKIQRTERGDSAVYLCASSLGRGHEQYFGPGTRLTVT.

The V call is TRBV7-3, the J call TRBJ1-2, with 9 bases lining up with TRBD1. V trimming: 4 bases; J trimming: 8 bases; junction bases outside the gene matches: 5. The CDR3 spans 13 residues. The germline V gene has CDR1 SGHTA and CDR2 FQGTGA. The chain's CDR3 is CASSSTGTGGYTF. The CDR3 DNA reads as TGTGCCAGCAGCTCTACCGGGACAGGGGGCTACACCTTC.

This clonotype was recorded many times. This chain uses TRBV6-1 with TRBJ2-1; weak D call: TRBD2 (5 bases). V lost 7 bases and J 7 bases, leaving 14 bases between the germline ends. The CDR3 length is 13 residues. CDR1 and CDR2 from the germline V gene are MNHNS and SASEGT. The CDR3 DNA reads TGTGCCAGCAAAACTGGCGGGCGGAATGAGCAGTTCTTC. As protein: CASKTGGRNEQFF.

This clonotype was counted ten times or more. The genes are TRBV3-1 and TRBJ2-5; no reliable D call. CDR1 LGHDT and CDR2 YNNKEL come from the germline V gene (reference sequence). This CDR3 is built from 13 residues. V was trimmed by 0 bases and J by 9 bases, leaving 11 bases between them. In DNA, the CDR3 is TGTGCCAGCAGCCAAGACATCTTTACTGCCCAGTACTTC. Amino acid sequence: CASSQDIFTAQYF.

On this clonotype: At one end, the junction sequence differs from germline, possibly due to a read error. This chain uses TRBV2 with TRBJ2-1, with D unclear. The CDR3 runs to 11 residues. Germline-derived CDR1 and CDR2 are SNHLY and FYNNEI. CDR3 bases: TGTGCCAGCAGTGAAGCCGGCTGGTCGGTCTTC. It specifies CASSEAGWSVF.

In this sample, this clonotype turned up many times. The chain carries TRBV18 and TRBJ1-1; D uncertain. Germline V gene lookup returns CDR1 KGHSH and CDR2 LQKENI. The CDR3 totals 14 residues. The V gene lost 1 base and the J gene lost 6 bases, with 12 bases spanning the gap. CDR3 sequence (DNA): TGTGCCAGCTCACCACAGTTTTCTGGTGCTGAAGCTTTCTTT. It specifies CASSPQFSGAEAFF.

This clonotype has a handful of counts. The rearrangement joins TRBV10-3 to TRBJ2-7; D call uncertain. The CDR3 spans 12 residues. CDR1 and CDR2 (germline): ENHRY, SYGVKD. Trimming cost V 5 bases and J 2 bases, with 7 bases left between them. The CDR3 sequence: CAISPDPYEQYF. CDR3 coding DNA: TGTGCCATCAGTCCCGACCCCTACGAGCAGTACTTC.

This clonotype occurred many times. This chain links TRBV6-1 with TRBJ2-7; tentatively, D is TRBD1 or TRBD2 (6 bases each). Germline CDR1 reads MNHNS; CDR2 reads SASEGT. The V end lost 5 bases, the J end lost 2 bases, and 13 bases lay between the germline ends. CDR3 length: 14 amino acids. This CDR3 is CASSRGPQTYEQYF. The CDR3 coding sequence is TGTGCCAGCAGTCGGGGGCCTCAAACCTACGAGCAGTACTTC.

The chain has TRBV10-1 and TRBJ2-5; D is perhaps TRBD2 (6 bases). The CDR3 extends over 14 amino acids. Looked up from germline, CDR1 is WNHNN and CDR2 is SYGVQD (reference sequence). The V end was cut by 3 bases, the J end by 2 bases, with 10 bases between. For the CDR3, the DNA is TGCGCCAGCAGTGAAGGCGGGAATCAAGAGACCCAGTACTTC. Encoded protein: CASSEGGNQETQYF.

The chain carries TRBV24-1 and TRBJ2-3; 13 bases agree with TRBD2. The length of the CDR3 is 15 residues. CDR1 is KGHDR, CDR2 SFDVKD, per germline. V dropped 5 bases and J dropped 3; count of bases not matched to a gene: 1. In DNA, the CDR3 is TGTGCCACCAGTGGGGGACTAGCGGGGACAGATACGCAGTATTTT. It translates to CATSGGLAGTDTQYF.

This clonotype was recorded a few times. The chain has TRBV7-9 and TRBJ2-1, with 8 nucleotides matching TRBD1. With 5 bases clipped from V and 8 bases from J, the junction kept 5 bases outside the gene matches. The V gene's germline CDR1 is SEHNR and CDR2 FQNEAQ (reference sequence). The CDR3 consists of 13 residues. CDR3 nucleotide sequence: TGTGCCAGCAGCACGGACAGGGTGGATGAGCAGTTCTTC. Its protein is CASSTDRVDEQFF.

This clonotype was seen a handful of times. The chain combines TRBV11-1 with TRBJ2-1; D is perhaps TRBD2 (6 bases). Deletions cut 5 bases from V and 3 bases from J, with 17 bases between. CDR3 size: 16 residues. From germline, CDR1 is SGHAT and CDR2 FQDESV (reference sequence). This CDR3 is CASSPLDGTHYNEQFF. The CDR3 nucleotides are TGTGCCAGCAGCCCCCTGGACGGGACTCACTACAATGAGCAGTTCTTC.

This clonotype has only a few counts. This chain joins TRBV5-1 and TRBJ2-3; 7 bases line up with TRBD2. CDR1 and CDR2 from the germline V gene are SGHRS and YFSETQ. V shed 3 bases, J shed 6 bases, and the junction held 4 bases outside the gene matches. CDR3 length: 13 amino acids. The CDR3 nucleotides read TGCGCCAGCAGCTCCCCCGGGGGGGATACGCAGTATTTT. Translation gives CASSSPGGDTQYF.

As for this clonotype: A read error may explain this, as a much larger clone is one base away. The V and J genes are TRBV7-3 and TRBJ2-1; 14 nucleotides agree with TRBD2. Per the germline V gene, CDR1 is SGHTA and CDR2 is FQGTGA. This CDR3 spans 14 amino acids. V was pared by 5 bases and J by 14 bases, with 8 bases of the junction left unmatched. This CDR3 is CASSQGTSGSVEFF. The CDR3 DNA follows: TGTGCCAGCAGCCAGGGGACTAGCGGGAGTGTGGAGTTCTTC.

The V and J genes are TRBV9 and TRBJ2-3; 8 nucleotides agree with TRBD2. This CDR3 is built from 16 residues. Germline V CDR1 and CDR2: SGDLS, YYNGEE. Trimming took 0 bases from V and 0 from J; bases not matched to a gene: 3. CDR3 in amino acids: CASSVGIAGSTDTQYF. CDR3 sequence (DNA): TGTGCCAGCAGCGTAGGAATAGCGGGGAGCACAGATACGCAGTATTTT.